This entry lists 21 T cell receptor beta chains sequenced from one sample in a study of cytomegalovirus exposure and HLA in healthy donors. This PCR relied on a set of 60 Vbeta primers and 13 Jbeta primers. Generated by immunoSEQ multiplex PCR, the TCRdb table keeps only in-frame clones and is missing some. Of hundreds of thousands of clones listed, 78% are singletons. Material: PBMCs. These receptors were taken from a boy aged 10-17 years in good health and CMV-seronegative.

This clone was seen repeatedly, ten times or more. The gene calls are TRBV15 and TRBJ2-3; 11 bases agree with TRBD2. This CDR3 comprises 15 residues. The V and J ends lost 0 bases and 6 bases, in that order; junction bases with no gene match: 2. Germline V gives CDR1 LNHNV, CDR2 YYDKDF (reference sequence). The CDR3 nucleotides are TGTGCCACCAGCAGAGATAGCGGGGGGGCGGATACGCAGTATTTT. Its protein product is CATSRDSGGADTQYF.

The chain uses TRBV27 and TRBJ1-1; TRBD1 aligns across 7 bases. Unmatched junction bases numbered 4, after V lost 4 bases and J lost 5 bases. Germline CDR1 MNHEY, CDR2 SMNVEV (reference sequence). CDR3 length: 13 amino acids. The CDR3 bases are TGTGCCAGCAGTTACAGGGGTTGGACTGAAGCTTTCTTT. This encodes CASSYRGWTEAFF.

The V gene is TRBV7-3, the J gene TRBJ1-1, with D unresolved. Trimming shortened V by 2 bases and J by 2 bases, and 6 bases separated the two germline ends. The CDR3 consists of 13 residues. Germline-derived CDR1 and CDR2 are SGHTA and FQGTGA. CDR3 coding DNA: TGTGCCAGCAGCTTAGGCAGAAACACTGAAGCTTTCTTT. Translating it yields CASSLGRNTEAFF.

The chain carries TRBV4-1 and TRBJ2-2; 10 nucleotides align to TRBD2. From germline, CDR1 is MGHRA and CDR2 YSYEKL. The CDR3 consists of 15 residues. Trimming at V came to 6 bases and at J to 3 bases, leaving 4 bases not matched to a gene. Here the CDR3 reads CASSPSGGHTGELFF. CDR3 coding DNA: TGCGCCAGCAGTCCTAGCGGGGGACACACCGGGGAGCTGTTTTTT.

The J gene is TRBJ2-3, the V gene TRBV5-1, with 10 nucleotides matching TRBD1. The CDR3 runs to 15 residues. Unmatched junction bases numbered 8, after V lost 4 bases and J lost 6 bases. Germline CDR1 SGHRS, CDR2 YFSETQ. The CDR3 bases are TGCGCCAGCAGCGTAGCCGGGACAGGGGAGGATACGCAGTATTTT. It codes for CASSVAGTGEDTQYF.

V and J are TRBV4-1 and TRBJ2-1, with D unresolved. This CDR3 is built from 12 residues. Trimming took 1 base from V and 9 from J, leaving 7 bases between them. Germline-derived CDR1 and CDR2 are MGHRA and YSYEKL. For the CDR3, the DNA is TGCGCCAGCAGCCAAGTCTCCCGTGAGCAGTTCTTC. This translates into CASSQVSREQFF.

CDR3 coding DNA: TGTGCCAGCAGCGACCGGACTAGCGGGGGCCCTGATACGCAGTATTTT. Translating gives CASSDRTSGGPDTQYF. The chain links TRBV27 to TRBJ2-3, with 13 positions matching TRBD2. This CDR3 region has 16 residues. Trimming cost V 6 bases and J 6 bases; bases outside gene matches: 9. Germline assignment: CDR1 MNHEY and CDR2 SMNVEV (reference sequence).

J is TRBJ1-3 and V is TRBV6-5; the D is unclear. The CDR3 length is 14 residues. Germline CDR1 and CDR2: MNHEY and SVGAGI. The V gene lost 6 bases and the J gene lost 0 bases, with 9 bases spanning the gap. In DNA, the CDR3 is TGTGCCAGCAGCTTAACAGACTCTGGAAACACCATATATTTT. Translated: CASSLTDSGNTIYF.

V is TRBV12-2 and J is TRBJ2-3; the table's D call TRBD2 went unverified against the DNA. TRBV12-2 is annotated as a pseudogene. The CDR3 is made up of 14 amino acids. The CDR3 is CASRLLVFTDTQYF. The CDR3 DNA reads TGTGCAAGTCGCTTACTAGTTTTTACAGATACGCAGTATTTT.

The V call is TRBV30, the J call TRBJ2-2, with D possibly TRBD2 on 5 matching bases. Trimming removed 1 base from V and 3 bases from J, with 12 bases in between. From germline, CDR1 is GTSNPN and CDR2 SVGIG (reference sequence). This CDR3 has 15 residues. CDR3 loop: CAWSARDRDTGELFF. The CDR3, as DNA: TGTGCCTGGAGTGCCCGGGATAGGGACACCGGGGAGCTGTTTTTT.

As DNA, the CDR3 is TGTGCCACCAGCAGAGTTGGGGGGGCTAACTATGGCTACACCTTC. This gives the protein CATSRVGGANYGYTF. This chain connects TRBV15 to TRBJ1-2; TRBD1 is a possible D gene (5 bases). V lost 1 base and J 0 bases, leaving 9 bases between the germline ends. This CDR3 has 15 amino acids. Germline CDR1 and CDR2: LNHNV and YYDKDF (reference sequence).

J is TRBJ2-3 and V is TRBV19; 12 bases map to TRBD2. Germline CDR1 is LNHDA and CDR2 is SQIVND (reference sequence). CDR3 length equals 18 residues. The V segment lost 4 bases and the J segment 0 bases; nucleotides outside the gene matches: 8. CDR3 residues: CASSSQYTSGGSTDTQYF. CDR3 DNA sequence: TGTGCCAGTAGTAGCCAATACACTAGCGGGGGGAGCACAGATACGCAGTATTTT.

This clone was found a few times. V is TRBV5-5 and J is TRBJ2-1; D gene uncertain. The germline CDR1 and CDR2 sequences are SGHKS and YYEKEE (reference sequence). With 1 base removed from V and 1 base from J, the gap between germline ends came to 9 bases. The CDR3 has 15 amino acids. CDR3 sequence: CASSLTPASYNEQFF. The CDR3 nucleotides are TGTGCCAGCAGCTTGACTCCCGCGTCCTACAATGAGCAGTTCTTC.

J is TRBJ2-7 and V is TRBV27; TRBD1 might be the D (5 bases). This CDR3 region has 12 residues. Germline loops: CDR1 MNHEY, CDR2 SMNVEV (reference sequence). Trimming cost V 4 bases and J 3 bases, with 7 bases left between them. As DNA, the CDR3 is TGTGCCAGCAGTTCTCAGGGCTACGAGCAGTACTTC. Translated, it gives CASSSQGYEQYF.

The rearrangement uses TRBV6-1 and TRBJ2-7, with no clear D. V lost 2 bases to trimming and J lost 5 bases, with 4 bases between them. Per the germline V gene, CDR1 is MNHNS and CDR2 is SASEGT. The CDR3 contains 11 residues. CDR3 amino acids: CASSELNEQYF. CDR3 sequence (DNA): TGTGCCAGCAGTGAATTAAACGAGCAGTACTTC.

V gene TRBV29-1 combines with J gene TRBJ1-1; maybe TRBD1 (5 bases). Per the germline V gene, CDR1 is SQVTM and CDR2 is ANQGSEA. The V and J ends lost 7 bases and 3 bases respectively, with 15 bases between them. The CDR3 covers 13 residues. DNA for the CDR3: TGCAGCGCCTGGTGGGGGGGGGACACTGAAGCTTTCTTT. This codes for CSAWWGGDTEAFF.

The rearrangement uses TRBV2 and TRBJ1-2; D gene uncertain. Germline CDR1 reads SNHLY; CDR2 reads FYNNEI. The ends were cut back, 3 bases at V and 6 bases at J, with 14 bases in the middle. This CDR3 has 14 residues. CDR3 loop: CASSDSGRPDGYTF. For the CDR3, the DNA is TGTGCCAGCAGTGATAGTGGGCGCCCGGATGGCTACACCTTC.

In its sample, this clone was seen a few times. The chain is built from TRBV15 and TRBJ2-7, with D possibly matching TRBD2 (6 bases). V lost 1 base, J lost 5 bases, and 12 bases lay in between. The CDR3 spans 14 residues. Germline V CDR1 and CDR2: LNHNV, YYDKDF (reference sequence). The CDR3 loop is CATSRGTNLHEQYF. CDR3 nucleotide sequence: TGTGCCACCAGCAGAGGGACTAACCTGCACGAGCAGTACTTC.

This sequence joins TRBV9 and TRBJ2-3, with 8 bases lining up with TRBD1. J lost 7 bases, V lost 3 bases, and 13 bases had no gene match. Germline V gene lookup returns CDR1 SGDLS and CDR2 YYNGEE. This CDR3 region has 16 residues. The CDR3 DNA sequence: TGTGCCAGCAGCGCTTTGATGGACAGGGAATTCCATACGCAGTATTTT. Protein sequence: CASSALMDREFHTQYF. Supplemented by reference TRBV9 and TRBJ2-3, the full variable domain reads DSGVTQTPKHLITATGQRVTLRCSPRSGDLSVYWYQQSLDQGLQFLIQYYNGEERAKGNILERFSAQQFPDLHSELNLSSLELGDSALYFCASSALMDREFHTQYFGPGTRLTVL.

This clone has a handful of counts. The chain uses TRBV6-7 and TRBJ1-4; 8 positions match TRBD1. TRBV6-7 is sorted into the ORF group, with uncertain function. The V and J ends lost 1 base and 6 bases, in that order; junction bases with no gene match: 7. This CDR3 region has 16 residues. CDR3 coding DNA: TGTGCCAGCAGTTACTTCGTCAGGGGGCTTTATGAAAAACTGTTTTTT. As protein: CASSYFVRGLYEKLFF.

This chain joins TRBV5-1 and TRBJ1-4; unclear D gene. The V gene's germline CDR1 is SGHRS and CDR2 YFSETQ. The germline V and J ends were trimmed by 2 bases and 0 bases, with 5 bases remaining between them. The length of the CDR3 is 14 residues. CDR3 protein: CASSLQTTNEKLFF. In DNA form, the CDR3 reads TGCGCCAGCAGCTTACAGACAACTAATGAAAAACTGTTTTTT.